This T cell receptor (beta chain) is from a study of blood T cell repertoires in COVID-19. The overall study: Sources were T cells, B-cell-depleted T cells, or PBMCs; the material itself was cDNA or gDNA.

In the original workflow: How many nucleated cells were present was estimated from reference gene primer amplification. TCRdb's copy holds only in-frame clones and misses some; the assay was immunoSEQ multiplex PCR. V, J and clone size were drawn from that table, and D and trimming were deduced from the DNA. The profile covers under 300,000 clones, with 80% to 90% appearing a single time and around a sixth taken by the ten largest. Donors were grouped by their self-reported clinical history. Recovery among Cohort 3 donors was established by two negative PCRs, clearance, or symptom resolution. The V gene's germline CDR1 is MDHEN and CDR2 SYDVKM. The CDR3 covers 11 residues. Trimming stripped 5 bases from V and 4 bases from J, with 3 bases between.

The chain couples TRBV28 to TRBJ1-5; D is unresolved. This sequence originates from a man aged 18 to 30 who had recovered from COVID-19. Sequencing input: PBMCs or T cells enriched from blood (not recorded which). The DNA for the CDR3 is TGTGCCAGCAGTCGGAATCAGCCCCAGCATTTT. Protein sequence: CASSRNQPQHF.